Described below is a single T cell receptor beta chain sequence and its context. The antigen remains undetermined. The sample is drawn from a study of identifying expanded T cells in peripheral blood. General study points: Over approximately two and four weeks, about 15 and 19 clones changed, versus around 1.3 between replicates. Variance in clone template counts between approximately two-week samples significantly increased with total template count across all healthy donors.

The data were produced by immunoSEQ multiplex PCR, yet TCRdb's version contains in-frame clones alone and is incomplete. The sample contains 80,000 to 90,000 clones, around 91% of which appear only once. Germline V gives CDR1 SGHTA, CDR2 FQGNSA. Trimming pared 0 bases from V and 4 bases from J, leaving 7 bases between. The length of the CDR3 is 14 residues. No infections or other immune events were documented during collection. The TCR originated in a person aged 18 to 70 in good health. The chain links TRBV7-2 to TRBJ1-5; maybe TRBD1 (5 bases). What was sequenced was blood. In DNA form, the CDR3 reads TGTGCCAGCAGCTTAGCGCCAGGGAATCAGCCCCAGCATTTT. This sequence encodes CASSLAPGNQPQHF.